A single sample gave rise to the 29 T cell receptor beta chains below, sequenced in a study of T cells after yellow fever vaccination. TCRdb passed the 5' RACE reads through MiXCR, listing each CDR3 protein once. Of about 310,000 distinct CDR3 sequences in the sample, less than 4.5% were seen once. The starting material was PBMCs, obtained on the day of the yellow fever booster vaccination. Receptors originate from a man aged 18-30 years who received the YFV17D yellow fever vaccine.

This clonotype was detected many times. This chain uses TRBV5-1 with TRBJ2-3, with TRBD1 matching 7 bases. The CDR3 extends over 15 amino acids. The germline V gene encodes CDR1 SGHRS and CDR2 YFSETQ. Losses at the gene ends were 4 bases for V and 5 bases for J; bases not matched to a gene: 10. The CDR3 nucleotides are TGCGCCAGCAGCGAGCTACAGGGGACGATAGATACGCAGTATTTT. Translated, it gives CASSELQGTIDTQYF.

This clonotype has ten or more counts. The chain couples TRBV12-3 or TRBV12-4 to TRBJ1-2, with 9 bases that match TRBD1. Losses at the gene ends were 3 bases for V and 8 bases for J; bases not matched to a gene: 10. This CDR3 is built from 15 residues. The CDR3 here is CASSFTGGTTMGYTF. The CDR3 DNA sequence: TGTGCCAGCAGTTTTACAGGGGGCACCACTATGGGCTACACCTTC.

At least ten counts were recorded for this clonotype. J is TRBJ1-6 and V is TRBV4-3; 7 nucleotides agree with TRBD1. The CDR3 runs 13 residues. Looked up from germline, CDR1 is LGHNA and CDR2 is YSLEER. Losses at the gene ends were 1 base for V and 14 bases for J; bases not matched to a gene: 5. The CDR3 DNA follows: TGCGCCAGCAGCCAAGGAAACCAGGGGGCCCTCCACTTT. Translation gives CASSQGNQGALHF.

There are many counts of this clonotype. CDR3: CASSSILDRDLDEQYF. CDR3 nucleotide sequence: TGTGCCAGCAGCTCGATCCTGGACAGGGATCTTGACGAGCAGTACTTC. J is TRBJ2-7 and V is TRBV27, with 8 bases that match TRBD1. This CDR3 spans 16 amino acids. Trimming cost V 6 bases and J 5 bases; bases outside gene matches: 15. CDR1 and CDR2 from the germline V gene are MNHEY and SMNVEV (reference sequence).

The chain links TRBV6-1 to TRBJ2-7; 8 bases map to TRBD2. CDR1 and CDR2 from the germline V gene are MNHNS and SASEGT. CDR3 length equals 13 residues. V trimming: 6 bases; J trimming: 6 bases; junction bases outside the gene matches: 7. CDR3 loop: CASSLAGQVEQYF. CDR3 nucleotides: TGTGCCAGCAGCCTAGCGGGTCAGGTCGAGCAGTACTTC.

The genes are TRBV20-1 and TRBJ2-5; D may be TRBD1 (5 bases). The ends were cut back, 2 bases at V and 5 bases at J, with 12 bases in the middle. CDR1 is DFQATT and CDR2 is SNEGSKA in the germline V gene (reference sequence). This CDR3 comprises 13 residues. DNA of the CDR3: TGCAGTGCTAGATCAGGGATTGGGGAGACCCAGTACTTC. Amino acid sequence: CSARSGIGETQYF.

There are a few counts of this clonotype. This sequence joins TRBV4-2 and TRBJ1-6; D unclear. This CDR3 has 16 amino acids. Per the germline V gene, CDR1 is LGHNA and CDR2 is YNFKEQ. The V and J ends lost 4 bases and 4 bases respectively, with 14 bases between them. The chain's CDR3 is CASSRSRERYNSPLHF. In nucleotides, the CDR3 is TGTGCCAGCAGCCGGAGCCGGGAACGGTATAATTCACCCCTCCACTTT.

This clonotype was recorded many times. The chain recombines TRBV7-9 with TRBJ2-1, with D unresolved. Trimming left V 1 base short and J 7 bases short, with 11 bases between. CDR1 SEHNR and CDR2 FQNEAQ come from the germline V gene (reference sequence). The CDR3 extends over 14 amino acids. This chain's CDR3 is CASSLGASRNEQFF. The DNA for the CDR3 is TGTGCCAGCAGCTTAGGGGCCTCGCGAAATGAGCAGTTCTTC. Supplemented by reference TRBV7-9 and TRBJ2-1, the full variable domain reads DTGVSQNPRHKITKRGQNVTFRCDPISEHNRLYWYRQTLGQGPEFLTYFQNEAQLEKSRLLSDRFSAERPKGSFSTLEIQRTEQGDSAMYLCASSLGASRNEQFFGPGTRLTVL.

J is TRBJ2-5 and V is TRBV5-1, with TRBD1 matching over 8 bases. V shed 5 bases, J shed 3 bases, and the junction held 3 bases outside the gene matches. The CDR3 length is 13 residues. Germline loops: CDR1 SGHRS, CDR2 YFSETQ. CDR3: CASRATGEETQYF. The CDR3, as DNA: TGCGCCAGCAGGGCGACAGGGGAAGAGACCCAGTACTTC. The whole variable domain, filled in from reference TRBV5-1 and TRBJ2-5, reads KAGVTQTPRYLIKTRGQQVTLSCSPISGHRSVSWYQQTPGQGLQFLFEYFSETQRNKGNFPGRFSGRQFSNSRSEMNVSTLELGDSALYLCASRATGEETQYFGPGTRLLVL.

This clonotype was seen only a few times. This chain links TRBV6-5 with TRBJ2-7; D uncertain. Germline V gene lookup returns CDR1 MNHEY and CDR2 SVGAGI. The CDR3 covers 13 residues. Trimming took 2 bases from V and 0 from J, leaving 5 bases between them. Here the CDR3 reads CASSYGDSYEQYF. CDR3 bases: TGTGCCAGCAGTTACGGGGACTCCTACGAGCAGTACTTC.

At least ten counts were recorded for this clonotype. The gene calls are TRBV7-8 and TRBJ2-1; 11 bases fit TRBD1. Germline values: CDR1 SGHVS, CDR2 FQNEAQ. This CDR3 comprises 15 residues. J lost 6 bases, V lost 2 bases, and 3 bases had no gene match. The CDR3 protein is CASSLWGQGVNEQFF. Here the CDR3 DNA reads TGTGCCAGCAGCTTATGGGGACAGGGGGTCAATGAGCAGTTCTTC.

The rearrangement links TRBV11-2 to TRBJ2-2; 7 bases are a match to TRBD1. J lost 6 bases, V lost 1 base, and 8 bases had no gene match. This CDR3 spans 16 amino acids. Germline V lookup: CDR1 SGHAT, CDR2 FQNNGV. This CDR3 is CASSLVPHRGSGELFF. CDR3 DNA: TGTGCCAGCAGCTTAGTGCCTCACAGGGGCTCCGGGGAGCTGTTTTTT.

This clonotype was seen only a few times. The chain joins TRBV7-9 to TRBJ2-5; D is unclear. CDR3 length equals 14 residues. Trimming cost V 4 bases and J 4 bases, with 13 bases left between them. The germline V gene has CDR1 SEHNR and CDR2 FQNEAQ (reference sequence). The DNA of the CDR3 is TGTGCCAGCAGCTCCTTGTCCCTCTCAGAGACCCAGTACTTC. It is translated as CASSSLSLSETQYF.

The chain links TRBV2 to TRBJ1-5; TRBD1 is a possible D gene (6 bases). V lost 6 bases, J lost 4 bases, and 13 bases lay in between. CDR3 size: 14 residues. Germline CDR1 and CDR2: SNHLY and FYNNEI. CDR3 sequence reads: CASRGAVGNQPQHF. The CDR3 DNA follows: TGTGCCAGCAGGGGGGCCGTAGGGAATCAGCCCCAGCATTTT.

This clonotype turned up a few times. V and J are TRBV20-1 and TRBJ2-3; 12 bases align to TRBD2. CDR3 length: 17 residues. Germline loops: CDR1 DFQATT, CDR2 SNEGSKA (reference sequence). Trimming removed 1 base from V and 3 bases from J; junction bases left unmatched: 8. The CDR3 loop reads CSARGEGLAGRTDTQYF. CDR3 nucleotides: TGCAGTGCTAGAGGGGAAGGACTAGCGGGGCGAACAGATACGCAGTATTTT.

In this sample, this clonotype turned up a few times. The chain is built from TRBV5-4 and TRBJ2-2; TRBD1 agrees at 8 bases. This CDR3 has 15 amino acids. Germline-derived CDR1 and CDR2 are SGHNT and YYREEE (reference sequence). The V segment lost 1 base and the J segment 7 bases; nucleotides outside the gene matches: 6. As DNA, the CDR3 is TGTGCCAGCAGCTTGCAGACAGGGGATGGCGGGGAGCTGTTTTTT. Translated: CASSLQTGDGGELFF.

The V and J genes are TRBV5-1 and TRBJ2-1, with TRBD2 matching over 11 bases. CDR3 length: 16 residues. Unmatched junction bases numbered 6, after V lost 4 bases and J lost 3 bases. From germline, CDR1 is SGHRS and CDR2 YFSETQ. The CDR3 DNA is TGCGCCAGCAGCGGACACCTAGCGGGGGGCTACAATGAGCAGTTCTTC. Translating it yields CASSGHLAGGYNEQFF. Based on the CDR3 plus reference TRBV5-1 and TRBJ2-1, the full variable domain is KAGVTQTPRYLIKTRGQQVTLSCSPISGHRSVSWYQQTPGQGLQFLFEYFSETQRNKGNFPGRFSGRQFSNSRSEMNVSTLELGDSALYLCASSGHLAGGYNEQFFGPGTRLTVL.

The gene calls are TRBV6-6 and TRBJ1-2, with TRBD1 matching over 8 bases. From germline, CDR1 is MNHNY and CDR2 SVGAGI (reference sequence). With V trimmed by 6 bases and J by 3 bases, 15 bases remained unmatched. CDR3 length: 17 residues. The CDR3 sequence: CASSATHGQGRDYGYTF. Here the CDR3 DNA reads TGTGCCAGCAGCGCTACCCATGGACAGGGACGAGACTATGGCTACACCTTC.

There are many counts of this clonotype. This chain connects TRBV5-1 to TRBJ2-7; weak D call: TRBD1 (6 bases). The CDR3 loop spans 13 amino acids. The V end was cut by 4 bases, the J end by 3 bases, with 11 bases between. CDR1 is SGHRS, CDR2 YFSETQ, per germline. The CDR3 reads CASSGTNDYEQYF. CDR3 nucleotide sequence: TGCGCCAGCAGCGGGACAAACGACTACGAGCAGTACTTC.

This clonotype was seen at least ten times. The chain links TRBV7-2 to TRBJ2-3, with 7 bases aligning to TRBD2. Trimming took 0 bases from V and 4 from J; bases not matched to a gene: 4. The CDR3 loop spans 15 amino acids. Germline assignment: CDR1 SGHTA and CDR2 FQGNSA. DNA for the CDR3: TGTGCCAGCAGCTTAGCCGGGGGGAGGGCAGATACGCAGTATTTT. Translation: CASSLAGGRADTQYF.

Ten or more counts support this clonotype. The chain couples TRBV4-1 to TRBJ2-1, with 10 nucleotides matching TRBD2. The CDR3 runs to 17 residues. Germline CDR1 and CDR2: MGHRA and YSYEKL. V dropped 1 base and J dropped 3; count of bases not matched to a gene: 6. The CDR3 coding sequence is TGCGCCAGCAGCCAAGCGCCGCCTAGCGGGGGCTACAATGAGCAGTTCTTC. It yields the protein CASSQAPPSGGYNEQFF.

This clonotype was observed many times. This chain joins TRBV5-1 and TRBJ2-3; D is possibly TRBD1 or TRBD2 (5 bases each). The V and J ends lost 5 bases and 0 bases respectively, with 13 bases between them. The V gene's germline CDR1 is SGHRS and CDR2 YFSETQ. This CDR3 has 15 residues. CDR3 sequence (DNA): TGCGCCAGCAGAATCTCCGGGGCCAGCACAGATACGCAGTATTTT. It encodes CASRISGASTDTQYF.

This clonotype turned up a few times. V is TRBV20-1 and J is TRBJ2-3, with TRBD2 as a possible D gene (5 bases). Germline V gene data show CDR1 as DFQATT and CDR2 as SNEGSKA (reference sequence). Trimming cost V 1 base and J 2 bases, with 19 bases left between them. The CDR3 consists of 17 residues. The CDR3 nucleotides are TGCAGTGCTAGAGTCAGTGACGGAGCGGCACTCACAGATACGCAGTATTTT. Its translation is CSARVSDGAALTDTQYF.

This chain links TRBV7-8 with TRBJ2-1, with TRBD2 matching over 12 bases. Germline V CDR1 and CDR2: SGHVS, FQNEAQ. This CDR3 comprises 12 residues. V lost 5 bases to trimming and J lost 13 bases; unmatched junction nucleotides: 3. CDR3 bases: TGTGCCAGCAGCCAGACTAGCGGGGGACAGTTCTTC. This codes for CASSQTSGGQFF.

This clonotype occurred many times. The chain carries TRBV5-5 and TRBJ2-7; D uncertain. Trimming took off 1 base at V and 3 bases at J, with 11 bases between the two ends. This CDR3 comprises 14 residues. In germline, CDR1 is SGHKS, CDR2 YYEKEE (reference sequence). This chain's CDR3 is CASSLKVPNYEQYF. CDR3 in DNA: TGTGCCAGCAGCTTGAAGGTCCCTAACTACGAGCAGTACTTC.

This clonotype was seen many times. V gene TRBV28 combines with J gene TRBJ2-7; no clear D. The germline gives CDR1 MDHEN, CDR2 SYDVKM. The V end was cut by 3 bases, the J end by 6 bases, with 9 bases between. The CDR3 contains 12 residues. Written as DNA, the CDR3 is TGTGCCAGCAGTTTTACAGTTGGCGAGCAGTACTTC. The encoded protein is CASSFTVGEQYF. The complete variable domain, with remaining parts taken from reference TRBV28 and TRBJ2-7, reads DVKVTQSSRYLVKRTGEKVFLECVQDMDHENMFWYRQDPGLGLRLIYFSYDVKMKEKGDIPEGYSVSREKKERFSLILESASTNQTSMYLCASSFTVGEQYFGPGTRLTVT.

This clonotype was seen many times. This chain connects TRBV20-1 to TRBJ1-5; 8 nucleotides align to TRBD1. Germline lookup yields CDR1 DFQATT and CDR2 SNEGSKA (reference sequence). Trimming removed 6 bases from V and 6 bases from J; junction bases left unmatched: 10. This CDR3 has 14 amino acids. In DNA form, the CDR3 reads TGCAGTGCGAGCGGACAGGGTATAGTTCAGCCCCAGCATTTT. Its translation: CSASGQGIVQPQHF.

The chain carries TRBV4-2 and TRBJ2-1, with 8 bases aligning to TRBD1. Germline-derived CDR1 and CDR2 are LGHNA and YNFKEQ. Trimming at V came to 2 bases and at J to 8 bases, leaving 14 bases not matched to a gene. This CDR3 has 17 amino acids. The CDR3 DNA is TGTGCCAGCAGCCAACCCCCGGGGAGGACAGGGTCCGATGAGCAGTTCTTC. It is translated as CASSQPPGRTGSDEQFF.

At least ten counts were recorded for this clonotype. This chain joins TRBV7-2 and TRBJ2-7; D not resolved. Germline lookup yields CDR1 SGHTA and CDR2 FQGNSA. This CDR3 contains 14 residues. Trimming stripped 1 base from V and 4 bases from J, with 11 bases between. The CDR3 is CASSLGDTEYEQYV. The CDR3, as DNA: TGTGCCAGCAGCTTAGGGGATACGGAATACGAGCAGTACGTC.